One sample yielded the 3 T cell receptor beta chains listed below, sequenced in a study of cytomegalovirus exposure and HLA in healthy donors. In the PCR, 60 Vbeta and 13 Jbeta primers were used. The assay was immunoSEQ multiplex PCR, and TCRdb's table has in-frame clones only and misses some. The sample includes about 150,000 clones, roughly 72% of them seen just once. The sample consisted of PBMCs. All receptors come from a man aged 25-45 years in good health and CMV-seronegative.

The rearrangement links TRBV9 to TRBJ2-3; 12 bases line up with TRBD2. J lost 6 bases, V lost 3 bases, and 5 bases had no gene match. The CDR3 has 15 amino acids. Germline CDR1 reads SGDLS; CDR2 reads YYNGEE. CDR3 DNA sequence: TGTGCCAGCAGCGCTAGCGGGGGGGCCGCGGATACGCAGTATTTT. Residues: CASSASGGAADTQYF.

Here the CDR3 DNA reads TGTGCCAGCAGTTTTGGAGGGGCCTTAGATGAAAAACTGTTTTTT. Its protein product is CASSFGGALDEKLFF. The chain couples TRBV28 to TRBJ1-4; D possibly corresponds to TRBD1 (5 bases). With 3 bases removed from V and 6 bases from J, the gap between germline ends came to 14 bases. This CDR3 spans 15 amino acids. Per germline, CDR1 MDHEN and CDR2 SYDVKM.

The rearrangement links TRBV7-2 to TRBJ2-7; 14 bases are a match to TRBD2. Trimming at V came to 5 bases and at J to 7 bases, leaving 10 bases not matched to a gene. The CDR3 sequence is 16 residues long. Germline CDR1 is SGHTA and CDR2 is FQGNSA. CDR3 protein: CASSPGGGLAGAEQYF. CDR3 in DNA: TGTGCCAGCAGCCCCGGGGGGGGACTAGCGGGGGCTGAGCAGTACTTC.